The T cell receptor (beta chain) described here comes from a study of CD8 T cells in ankylosing spondylitis. General observations from the study: Clones linked to disease, bearing a CD8+ phenotype, were relatively rare in peripheral blood. Significantly higher representation of disease-linked clones was reported for matched ankylosing spondylitis synovial fluid.

This clonotype has a single count. The antigen is unknown. Germline V gene lookup returns CDR1 DFQATT and CDR2 SNEGSKA (reference sequence). V was cut by 5 bases and J by 4 bases, with 12 bases left in between. The CDR3 runs to 13 residues. Quantitative barcoded 5'-RACE was used to prepare TCR beta libraries. TCRdb re-derived calls from the 5' RACE reads in MiXCR, one entry per CDR3 protein. The repertoire holds 80,000 to 90,000 distinct CDR3 sequences, with 25% to 35% as singletons. Sequenced material: blood, either unsorted or a sorted T cell fraction (not recorded which). This sequence originates from a male donor with ankylosing spondylitis or in good health (not recorded which). The rearrangement joins TRBV20-1 to TRBJ1-5, with a possible D match to TRBD1 (6 bases). CDR3 loop: CSAQGLENQPQHF. CDR3 sequence (DNA): TGCAGTGCTCAGGGGTTGGAGAATCAGCCCCAGCATTTT.